Following are 32 T cell receptor beta chains from one sample sequenced in a study of neurological immune-mediated disorders. From the 5' RACE reads, TCRdb called clonotypes with MiXCR, one entry per CDR3 protein. The top ten hold around 2.1% of the sample, which has about 62,000 distinct CDR3 sequences, 3.5% to 4.5% seen once. Sequencing was performed on PBMCs. The source of these receptors is a woman aged 45-59 years with multiple sclerosis.

This clonotype was picked up one time. The rearrangement joins TRBV10-3 to TRBJ1-2; TRBD1 aligns across 7 bases. Germline CDR1 reads ENHRY; CDR2 reads SYGVKD. The V and J ends lost 4 bases and 4 bases, in that order; junction bases with no gene match: 6. This CDR3 is built from 14 residues. CDR3 DNA: TGTGCCATCAGTGCATCGACAGGGCGCTATGGCTACACCTTC. This sequence encodes CAISASTGRYGYTF.

The chain uses TRBV4-1 and TRBJ1-1; a possible D gene is TRBD1 (5 bases). The germline V gene encodes CDR1 MGHRA and CDR2 YSYEKL. The ends were cut back, 1 base at V and 0 bases at J, with 12 bases in the middle. CDR3 length equals 16 residues. This CDR3 is CASSQGAGTLNTEAFF. CDR3 bases: TGCGCCAGCAGCCAAGGGGCCGGGACGTTGAACACTGAAGCTTTCTTT.

This clonotype was seen repeatedly, ten times or more. This chain connects TRBV20-1 to TRBJ2-7, with 7 bases lining up with TRBD2. Germline V CDR1 and CDR2: DFQATT, SNEGSKA (reference sequence). The CDR3 consists of 14 residues. CDR3 DNA: TGCAGCGTCCCAACGCGGGAGAATCGGGACGAGCAGTACTTC. Its protein product is CSVPTRENRDEQYF.

This clonotype was seen repeatedly, ten times or more. This chain connects TRBV20-1 to TRBJ1-5, with TRBD1 identical over 11 bases. The CDR3 sequence is 14 residues long. V dropped 3 bases and J dropped 7; count of bases not matched to a gene: 5. Germline CDR1 DFQATT, CDR2 SNEGSKA (reference sequence). CDR3 nucleotide sequence: TGCAGTGCTAGCGGGACAGGGGGAGGCCAGCCCCAGCATTTT. This encodes CSASGTGGGQPQHF.

This clonotype has ten or more counts. The chain uses TRBV29-1 and TRBJ2-2; TRBD2 matches at 9 bases. Germline V gene sequence: CDR1 SQVTM, CDR2 ANQGSEA. V gave up 0 bases and J gave up 6 bases; unmatched junction bases: 5. The CDR3 covers 15 residues. DNA for the CDR3: TGCAGCGTTGAAGATCGCGGGAGGGCCTCCGGGGAGCTGTTTTTT. It specifies CSVEDRGRASGELFF.

This clonotype was seen ten or more times. The J gene is TRBJ1-3, the V gene TRBV6-1, with 7 positions matching TRBD1. V gave up 2 bases and J gave up 3 bases; unmatched junction bases: 4. CDR3 length: 15 amino acids. Germline assignment: CDR1 MNHNS and CDR2 SASEGT. In nucleotides, the CDR3 is TGTGCCAGCAGTGAAAAACAGGGGAATGGAAACACCATATATTTT. Translation: CASSEKQGNGNTIYF.

This clonotype was counted at least ten times. The chain links TRBV12-3 or TRBV12-4 to TRBJ2-1; TRBD2 matches 9 bases. V shed 6 bases, J shed 9 bases, and the junction held 9 bases outside the gene matches. The CDR3 is 14 amino acids. CDR3 region: CASSPTSGKGEQFF. In DNA, the CDR3 is TGTGCCAGCAGCCCGACTAGCGGAAAGGGTGAGCAGTTCTTC.

The sample holds many counts of this clonotype. The chain is built from TRBV9 and TRBJ2-6; D is unclear. Trimming shortened V by 0 bases and J by 1 base, and 2 bases separated the two germline ends. The CDR3 covers 14 residues. Germline V gives CDR1 SGDLS, CDR2 YYNGEE. The DNA of the CDR3 is TGTGCCAGCAGCGTAGGGTCTGGGGCCAACGTCCTGACTTTC. Translating gives CASSVGSGANVLTF.

This clonotype was counted ten times or more. The genes are TRBV20-1 and TRBJ1-2; D gene unclear. Trimming pared 6 bases from V and 5 bases from J, leaving 13 bases between. The length of the CDR3 is 12 residues. Germline CDR1 and CDR2: DFQATT and SNEGSKA (reference sequence). The CDR3 nucleotides are TGCAGTGCCCCCCTCGACGGTTATGGCTACACCTTC. It is translated as CSAPLDGYGYTF.

By its share, this clonotype is medium-sized. The rearrangement joins TRBV4-3 to TRBJ1-1, with D uncertain. V was pared by 0 bases and J by 1 base, with 12 bases between. The CDR3 extends over 16 amino acids. Germline CDR1 is LGHNA and CDR2 is YSLEER. The CDR3 nucleotides are TGCGCCAGCAGCCAAGATCTCGCCACGGGGAACACTGAAGCTTTCTTT. Protein sequence: CASSQDLATGNTEAFF.

This clonotype was counted many times. The chain combines TRBV12-3 or TRBV12-4 with TRBJ2-3; 8 nucleotides match TRBD2. The CDR3 runs to 16 residues. The junction had 9 bases not matched to a gene; V was cut back by 4 bases and J by 3 bases. The CDR3 DNA reads as TGTGCCAGCAGTTCCCCCAGCGGGAGCGTAACAGATACGCAGTATTTT. Residues: CASSSPSGSVTDTQYF.

Turning to this clonotype: A much larger clone is a single base away; this may be a read error. Likely a read error: the CDR3 ends without its conserved phenylalanine or tryptophan. The rearrangement joins TRBV12-3 or TRBV12-4 to TRBJ2-1; tentative D call: TRBD1 (5 bases). CDR3 length: 15 residues. With 8 bases removed from V and 6 bases from J, the gap between germline ends came to 20 bases. The CDR3 DNA sequence: TGTGCCAGCGCCGGTCGGCCAGACAGTGTCAATGAGCAGTTCGTC. Amino acids: CASAGRPDSVNEQFV.

The sample holds many counts of this clonotype. The chain couples TRBV11-2 to TRBJ1-5; D is ambiguous. Trimming stripped 5 bases from V and 5 bases from J, with 13 bases between. In germline, CDR1 is SGHAT, CDR2 FQNNGV. This CDR3 has 14 residues. CDR3 bases: TGTGCCAGCAGCCTGGGGAGAATGGATCAGCCCCAGCATTTT. Translation: CASSLGRMDQPQHF.

This clonotype was seen only a few times. A read error may explain this, as a much larger clone is one base away. V is TRBV20-1 and J is TRBJ1-1; D unclear. V lost 3 bases and J lost 0, with 11 bases in between. There are 14 residues in the CDR3. CDR1 DFQATT and CDR2 SNEGSKA come from the germline V gene (reference sequence). Here the CDR3 reads CSASLTRMNTEAFF. The CDR3 DNA sequence: TGCAGTGCTAGCCTTACAAGGATGAACACTGAAGCTTTCTTT.

At least ten counts were recorded for this clonotype. The V gene is TRBV7-3, the J gene TRBJ2-2; D possibly corresponds to TRBD2 (6 bases). V was pared by 5 bases and J by 4 bases, with 14 bases between. The germline CDR1 and CDR2 sequences are SGHTA and FQGTGA. The CDR3 loop spans 15 amino acids. The CDR3 nucleotides read TGTGCCAGCAGCCCCTGGACTACTCTCACCGGGGAGCTGTTTTTT. This encodes CASSPWTTLTGELFF.

This clonotype showed up many times. This sequence joins TRBV5-1 and TRBJ2-2, with D possibly TRBD2 on 6 matching bases. This CDR3 region has 16 residues. Germline lookup yields CDR1 SGHRS and CDR2 YFSETQ. Trimming shortened V by 5 bases and J by 0 bases, and 14 bases separated the two germline ends. The CDR3 sequence is CASRTGAGPNTGELFF. CDR3 nucleotides: TGCGCCAGCAGGACTGGAGCGGGCCCGAACACCGGGGAGCTGTTTTTT.

This clonotype was observed many times. The chain uses TRBV29-1 and TRBJ2-1, with 7 bases fitting TRBD2. The CDR3 runs 13 residues. The V gene end was trimmed by 4 bases and the J gene end by 2 bases; junction bases not matched to a gene: 2. The germline CDR1 and CDR2 sequences are SQVTM and ANQGSEA. The CDR3 is CSVGGGPYNEQFF. DNA of the CDR3: TGCAGCGTTGGGGGGGGACCCTACAATGAGCAGTTCTTC.

This clonotype was counted many times. The rearrangement joins TRBV6-5 to TRBJ2-4; TRBD1 matches 7 bases. The V segment lost 5 bases and the J segment 13 bases; nucleotides outside the gene matches: 11. The CDR3 is 13 amino acids. Germline-derived CDR1 and CDR2 are MNHEY and SVGAGI. The CDR3 DNA reads TGTGCCAGCAGTCGGACCGGGACAGCGATGCAGTACTTC. Translation: CASSRTGTAMQYF.

This clonotype was seen repeatedly, ten times or more. CDR3 loop: CATSDLPAVTGELFF. The CDR3 DNA is TGTGCCACCAGTGATTTGCCTGCGGTCACCGGGGAGCTGTTTTTT. V is TRBV24-1 and J is TRBJ2-2; D is unresolved. The germline V gene encodes CDR1 KGHDR and CDR2 SFDVKD. CDR3 length: 15 residues. Trimming cost V 0 bases and J 4 bases, with 8 bases left between them.

This clonotype was counted only a few times. In DNA, the CDR3 is TGTGCCAGCAGCTTAGCAGGGACCTCCTACGAGCAGTACTTC. Translated: CASSLAGTSYEQYF. This sequence joins TRBV7-2 and TRBJ2-7; D possibly uses TRBD1 or TRBD2 (5 bases each). V was pared by 0 bases and J by 0 bases, with 6 bases between. Per germline, CDR1 SGHTA and CDR2 FQGNSA. This CDR3 is 14 amino acids long.

This clonotype was observed many times. CDR3 DNA: TGCAGTGCTAGTAACCTAGCGGGAGGCTTAGGCGAGCAGTACTTC. Protein product: CSASNLAGGLGEQYF. The V and J genes are TRBV20-1 and TRBJ2-7; 11 bases line up with TRBD2. CDR1 DFQATT and CDR2 SNEGSKA come from the germline V gene (reference sequence). The CDR3 is 15 amino acids. V was clipped by 3 bases and J by 6 bases; unmatched bases: 10.

In its sample, this clonotype was seen many times. This chain uses TRBV5-1 with TRBJ1-4; 10 nucleotides agree with TRBD1. The CDR3 is 15 amino acids. Germline values: CDR1 SGHRS, CDR2 YFSETQ. Losses at the gene ends were 2 bases for V and 8 bases for J; bases not matched to a gene: 6. The CDR3 here is CASSFLGTGEEKLFF. In DNA form, the CDR3 reads TGCGCCAGCAGCTTCCTTGGGACAGGGGAAGAAAAACTGTTTTTT.

The V and J genes are TRBV6-5 and TRBJ2-1, with 10 nucleotides matching TRBD2. There are 15 residues in the CDR3. CDR1 is MNHEY and CDR2 is SVGAGI in the germline V gene. V lost 0 bases and J lost 5; bases outside the gene matches: 1. The CDR3 nucleotides read TGTGCCAGCAGTTACTCGACTAGCGGGCACAATGAGCAGTTCTTC. Protein: CASSYSTSGHNEQFF.

This clonotype appeared many times. This chain connects TRBV20-1 to TRBJ2-1, with 13 bases that match TRBD2. The germline gives CDR1 DFQATT, CDR2 SNEGSKA (reference sequence). Trimming took 5 bases from V and 6 from J; bases not matched to a gene: 7. The CDR3 is made up of 15 amino acids. The CDR3 nucleotides are TGCAGTGCTTTATTCACTAGCGGGAGGGCCAATGAGCAGTTCTTC. This sequence encodes CSALFTSGRANEQFF.

This clonotype was recorded at least ten times. The chain has TRBV29-1 and TRBJ2-5; a weak D match, TRBD1 (6 bases). Germline-derived CDR1 and CDR2 are SQVTM and ANQGSEA. V lost 4 bases and J lost 4, with 10 bases in between. The CDR3 runs to 12 residues. The DNA for the CDR3 is TGCAGCGTTGTGGGGGCTCGAGAGACCCAGTACTTC. As protein: CSVVGARETQYF.

This clonotype occurred many times. The chain recombines TRBV6-2 or TRBV6-3 with TRBJ2-1; possibly TRBD2 for D (6 bases). Germline V gives CDR1 MNHEY, CDR2 SVGEGT. The CDR3 extends over 18 amino acids. V lost 0 bases and J lost 7, with 22 bases in between. CDR3 sequence reads: CASSYSILILVGGNEQFF. CDR3 in DNA: TGTGCCAGCAGTTACTCGATTTTAATACTAGTTGGAGGGAATGAGCAGTTCTTC.

This clonotype was observed many times. This chain uses TRBV12-3 or TRBV12-4 with TRBJ1-1, with 9 bases fitting TRBD1. This CDR3 is built from 13 residues. V lost 10 bases, J lost 0 bases, and 3 bases stayed unmatched. CDR3 protein: CATDRGMNTEAFF. DNA for the CDR3: TGTGCCACGGACAGGGGAATGAACACTGAAGCTTTCTTT.

This clonotype was observed many times. This chain joins TRBV7-2 and TRBJ2-7; 7 bases are a match to TRBD2. Per germline, CDR1 SGHTA and CDR2 FQGNSA. Unmatched junction bases numbered 7, after V lost 2 bases and J lost 6 bases. CDR3 length: 14 residues. CDR3 protein: CASSLRREPSEQYF. The CDR3 DNA reads TGTGCCAGCAGCTTACGGCGGGAGCCAAGCGAGCAGTACTTC.

The DNA for the CDR3 is TGTGCCAGCATACCGGGTGGGACAGGGTCTCCCTACGAGCAGTACTTC. This encodes CASIPGGTGSPYEQYF. The chain uses TRBV7-2 and TRBJ2-7; 9 positions match TRBD1. Looked up from germline, CDR1 is SGHTA and CDR2 is FQGNSA. V trimming: 7 bases; J trimming: 2 bases; junction bases outside the gene matches: 12. This CDR3 contains 16 residues.

In its sample, this clonotype was seen many times. Written as DNA, the CDR3 is TGTGCCAGCAGCCAGACTAGCGCAGGGGACAATGAGCAGTTCTTC. Encoded protein: CASSQTSAGDNEQFF. The V gene is TRBV7-9, the J gene TRBJ2-1; 8 bases line up with TRBD2. The CDR3 runs to 15 residues. V gave up 5 bases and J gave up 5 bases; unmatched junction bases: 8. CDR1 SEHNR and CDR2 FQNEAQ come from the germline V gene (reference sequence). Using reference TRBV7-9 and TRBJ2-1 for the parts outside the CDR3, the full variable domain is DTGVSQNPRHKITKRGQNVTFRCDPISEHNRLYWYRQTLGQGPEFLTYFQNEAQLEKSRLLSDRFSAERPKGSFSTLEIQRTEQGDSAMYLCASSQTSAGDNEQFFGPGTRLTVL.

This clonotype was found many times. V usage is TRBV5-1 and J usage is TRBJ1-1; D uncertain. The CDR3 spans 13 residues. With 3 bases removed from V and 7 bases from J, the gap between germline ends came to 13 bases. The germline CDR1 and CDR2 sequences are SGHRS and YFSETQ. The CDR3: CASSSTPNGEAFF. The DNA of the CDR3 is TGCGCCAGCAGCTCTACCCCTAATGGTGAAGCTTTCTTT. Supplemented by reference TRBV5-1 and TRBJ1-1, the full variable domain reads KAGVTQTPRYLIKTRGQQVTLSCSPISGHRSVSWYQQTPGQGLQFLFEYFSETQRNKGNFPGRFSGRQFSNSRSEMNVSTLELGDSALYLCASSSTPNGEAFFGQGTRLTVV.

This clonotype was detected ten times or more. This CDR3 is CSARGTFGSTEAFF. CDR3 nucleotides: TGCAGTGCTAGAGGGACGTTTGGTAGTACTGAAGCTTTCTTT. This rearrangement joins TRBV20-1 to TRBJ1-1, with D uncertain. The CDR3 contains 14 residues. V shed 1 base and J shed 5 bases, with 14 bases lying between them. From germline, CDR1 is DFQATT and CDR2 SNEGSKA (reference sequence).